This T cell receptor (beta chain) was documented in a study of blood T cell repertoires in COVID-19 (dated by TCRdb to about 2020). About the study as a whole: Collaborator samples came from the United States, Italy and Spain and covered acute and convalescent phases of COVID-19. The material from the prospective study consisted of cDNA or gDNA derived from T cells, B-cell-depleted T cells, or PBMCs. Subjects who had been exposed to COVID-19, were actively infected with it, or had recovered from it provided the deeply sampled blood TCRbeta repertoires that made up the dataset. The repertoires were made available in a free public database intended to serve as a resource for research on the immune response to SARS-CoV-2. Samples were obtained from the ongoing ImmuneRACE study (first 160 participants) and from about 1,300 subjects provided by 6 global collaborators. A de-identified subject ID, COVID-19 status, age in years and sex were almost always included in the sample metadata. Where HLA class I and class II types were available, the types were taken from metadata supplied by the sample provider, not from assay-based typing.

Overall study outcomes, separate from this receptor: Clinical and demographic metadata were provided uncurated, with the amount varying by source and participant.

The immunoSEQ Assay, a bias-controlled multiplex PCR, was used to amplify TCRbeta CDR3 regions from genomic DNA. From the authors' description of their analysis: The number of nucleated cells in each sample was estimated by amplification of reference gene primers within the assay. To quantify the absolute abundance of each unique TCRbeta CDR3 rearrangement, sequence reads were collapsed and filtered. Productive Simpson clonality was computed per sample as the square root of Simpson's diversity index over productive rearrangements. In its TCRdb copy, this immuneACCESS table keeps in-frame sequences only and misses some clones. Where compared with another copy, unresolved V genes explain less than half of these, and the others have no known cause. The V and J calls and clone size are taken from that table; D and trimming were inferred from the DNA. The sample yields about 180,000 clones; 83% were counted once. The ten top clones hold 6% to 8.5% of the sample.

In Seattle, one collaborating source enrolled patients while the infection was active and tracked those patients longitudinally over the course of disease. Each collaborating institution followed its own protocols to collect whole blood in K2EDTA tubes. For TCRbeta analysis, collaborators shipped samples as frozen whole blood, isolated PBMCs, or DNA extracted from either of those sample types. This clone has a single count. Its antigen remains undetermined. No base quality values were provided; no much bigger clone lies one nucleotide off. The source of this sequence is an older woman with COVID-19, enrolled during active disease. Sequenced material: peripheral blood.

The DNA is TGCAGCGTTGTTCCCCCTGGCAGGGTTGTCTACGAGCAGTACTTC. It translates as CSVVPPGRVVYEQYF. The chain is assembled from TRBV29-1 and TRBJ2-7; TRBD1 could be the D gene, as 5 bases match. The CDR3, cysteine through phenylalanine, is 15 amino acids long. Only the CDR3 region is kept as DNA, spanning 45 bases read in frame from base 1. The trim is 4 bases for V and 3 bases for J, with a gap of 19 bases between the germline ends. Taken from the germline V gene, the CDR1 and CDR2 loops are SQVTM and ANQGSEA.